The 23 T cell receptor beta chains given below trace back to one sample, sequenced in a study of naive and memory T cell subsets. Four PCR rounds used nested alpha and beta constant region primers plus the SP2 primer. TCRdb recomputed calls from the UMI-ligation and nested PCR reads with MiXCR, one row per CDR3 protein. The sample lists 30,000 to 35,000 distinct CDR3 sequences, more than 6.5% occurring once. Treatment indicated: skin biopsy from PPD injection site in Mantoux-positive individual. TCR cDNA received a 3' ligated oligonucleotide that carried a UMI. The material sequenced was skin, taken from a tuberculin skin test site. The source of these receptors is an adult in good health.

This clonotype was found many times. The chain links TRBV13 to TRBJ2-7; D not certain. Germline CDR1 and CDR2: PRHDT and FYEKMQ (reference sequence). The length of the CDR3 is 15 residues. V was clipped by 6 bases and J by 0 bases, with 15 bases between them. The CDR3 sequence: CASSDGLTSSYEQYF. The CDR3 DNA reads TGTGCCAGCAGTGACGGGTTGACCAGCTCCTACGAGCAGTACTTC.

This clonotype was counted between two and nine times. The J gene is TRBJ1-2, the V gene TRBV7-9, with 8 bases that match TRBD1. This CDR3 comprises 14 residues. V was clipped by 4 bases and J by 3 bases; unmatched bases: 4. CDR1 and CDR2 (germline): SEHNR, FQNEAQ (reference sequence). The CDR3 DNA follows: TGTGCCAGCAGCTACGGGACAGGCGACTATGGCTACACCTTC. It yields the protein CASSYGTGDYGYTF.

In this sample, this clonotype turned up many times. V is TRBV29-1 and J is TRBJ1-1, with D possibly being TRBD1 (5 bases). CDR3 length: 14 residues. Germline V gives CDR1 SQVTM, CDR2 ANQGSEA. V lost 3 bases and J lost 3, with 14 bases in between. The CDR3, as DNA: TGCAGCGTTGAGGGCTCGGGACGGTACACTGAAGCTTTCTTT. Translation: CSVEGSGRYTEAFF.

The chain uses TRBV5-1 and TRBJ1-3; tentative D call: TRBD1 (5 bases). The V end was cut by 4 bases, the J end by 0 bases, with 17 bases between. Germline assignment: CDR1 SGHRS and CDR2 YFSETQ. The CDR3 loop spans 17 amino acids. Here the CDR3 DNA reads TGCGCCAGCAGCCCCGGGGACCCGAGAAGCTCTGGAAACACCATATATTTT. Its protein is CASSPGDPRSSGNTIYF.

There are many counts of this clonotype. The chain recombines TRBV7-2 with TRBJ2-6; 9 bases are shared with TRBD1. CDR1 SGHTA and CDR2 FQGNSA come from the germline V gene. The V and J ends lost 6 bases and 8 bases, in that order; junction bases with no gene match: 8. The CDR3 is made up of 15 amino acids. CDR3: CASRSGTGWSNVLTF. DNA of the CDR3: TGTGCCAGCAGGTCCGGGACAGGGTGGTCCAACGTCCTGACTTTC.

This clonotype was counted at least ten times. This chain uses TRBV29-1 with TRBJ1-2; the match to TRBD1 covers 8 bases. Germline assignment: CDR1 SQVTM and CDR2 ANQGSEA. With 8 bases clipped from V and 2 bases from J, the junction kept 10 bases outside the gene matches. This CDR3 is built from 14 residues. In DNA, the CDR3 is TGCAGCTACGCACGGCAGGGGGCGAACTATGGCTACACCTTC. Protein: CSYARQGANYGYTF.

This chain links TRBV27 with TRBJ1-1; D gene unclear. V shed 0 bases and J shed 0 bases, with 5 bases lying between them. This CDR3 spans 14 amino acids. Per the germline V gene, CDR1 is MNHEY and CDR2 is SMNVEV (reference sequence). CDR3 DNA: TGTGCCAGCAGTTTATCAGGTATGAACACTGAAGCTTTCTTT. As protein: CASSLSGMNTEAFF.

This clonotype showed up just a few times. The chain has TRBV20-1 and TRBJ2-1; 8 bases agree with TRBD1. The V segment lost 0 bases and the J segment 3 bases; nucleotides outside the gene matches: 1. CDR1 and CDR2 from the germline V gene are DFQATT and SNEGSKA (reference sequence). This CDR3 contains 14 residues. CDR3 residues: CSARDRGHYNEQFF. Here the CDR3 DNA reads TGCAGTGCTAGAGACAGGGGGCACTACAATGAGCAGTTCTTC.

In this sample, this clonotype turned up many times. The chain carries TRBV5-5 and TRBJ2-7; D ambiguous. V was clipped by 2 bases and J by 6 bases, with 9 bases between them. Germline V lookup: CDR1 SGHKS, CDR2 YYEKEE (reference sequence). The CDR3 contains 12 residues. The chain's CDR3 is CASSFRGSEQYF. The DNA of the CDR3 is TGTGCCAGCAGCTTTCGCGGCTCCGAGCAGTACTTC. Variable domain in full (rest from reference TRBV5-5 and TRBJ2-7): DAGVTQSPTHLIKTRGQQVTLRCSPISGHKSVSWYQQVLGQGPQFIFQYYEKEERGRGNFPDRFSARQFPNYSSELNVNALLLGDSALYLCASSFRGSEQYFGPGTRLTVT.

On this clonotype itself: A read error may be the cause here, since a much bigger clone is one base away. V usage is TRBV28 and J usage is TRBJ1-5, with D hard to call. V was cut by 3 bases and J by 4 bases, with 13 bases left in between. This CDR3 has 15 amino acids. Germline CDR1 MDHEN, CDR2 SYDVKM. CDR3 in amino acids: CASSFKVGLNQPQHF. The CDR3 DNA follows: TGTGCCAGCAGTTTCAAAGTCGGGCTGAATCAGCCCCAGCATTTT.

This clonotype occurred many times. V gene TRBV29-1 combines with J gene TRBJ2-3, with D maybe TRBD1 (6 bases). The CDR3 is 16 residues long. Germline-derived CDR1 and CDR2 are SQVTM and ANQGSEA. Trimming removed 4 bases from V and 6 bases from J, with 23 bases in between. In nucleotides, the CDR3 is TGCAGCGTTGCGGGGCAGGGGAGAGAAATCCGGGATACGCAGTATTTT. This gives the protein CSVAGQGREIRDTQYF.

The CDR3 spells CSVAEDRNYNSPLHF. DNA for the CDR3: TGCAGCGTCGCGGAGGACAGAAACTATAATTCACCCCTCCACTTT. V gene TRBV29-1 combines with J gene TRBJ1-6; perhaps TRBD1 as D (6 bases). This CDR3 spans 15 amino acids. V lost 6 bases and J lost 3, with 15 bases in between. Per the germline V gene, CDR1 is SQVTM and CDR2 is ANQGSEA.

This clonotype has ten or more counts. The chain combines TRBV12-3 or TRBV12-4 with TRBJ2-1, with TRBD2 matching over 11 bases. CDR3 length: 14 residues. The V gene end was trimmed by 6 bases and the J gene end by 5 bases; junction bases not matched to a gene: 3. CDR3 in amino acids: CASSLAGGDNEQFF. The DNA for the CDR3 is TGTGCCAGCAGCCTAGCGGGGGGAGACAATGAGCAGTTCTTC.

This clonotype occurred many times. This rearrangement joins TRBV9 to TRBJ2-1; D remains unclear. Trimming stripped 4 bases from V and 0 bases from J, with 11 bases between. The CDR3 is 15 amino acids. Germline V gives CDR1 SGDLS, CDR2 YYNGEE. The CDR3 sequence is CASSIGPSSYNEQFF. The DNA of the CDR3 is TGTGCCAGCAGCATCGGTCCCAGCTCCTACAATGAGCAGTTCTTC.

This clonotype was counted at least ten times. The chain has TRBV2 and TRBJ2-7, with D perhaps TRBD1 (6 bases). Germline V CDR1 and CDR2: SNHLY, FYNNEI. Trimming cost V 5 bases and J 1 base, with 12 bases left between them. The CDR3 extends over 14 amino acids. Written as DNA, the CDR3 is TGTGCCAGCAGTTCGGACAGCTCATCCTACGAGCAGTACTTC. As protein: CASSSDSSSYEQYF.

This clonotype showed up many times. J is TRBJ2-3 and V is TRBV7-2; TRBD2 matches at 8 bases. The CDR3 contains 16 residues. Germline CDR1 SGHTA, CDR2 FQGNSA. The V segment lost 5 bases and the J segment 0 bases; nucleotides outside the gene matches: 7. CDR3 DNA sequence: TGTGCCAGCAGCCAATTTAGCGGGGCTAGCACAGATACGCAGTATTTT. This sequence encodes CASSQFSGASTDTQYF.

This clonotype has at least ten counts. V usage is TRBV20-1 and J usage is TRBJ2-5, with TRBD2 matching over 7 bases. Looked up from germline, CDR1 is DFQATT and CDR2 is SNEGSKA (reference sequence). V trimming: 1 base; J trimming: 5 bases; junction bases outside the gene matches: 7. The CDR3 runs to 14 residues. CDR3 nucleotide sequence: TGCAGTGCTAGAGTGGGGGGGAGCGGCGAGACCCAGTACTTC. Protein sequence: CSARVGGSGETQYF.

This clonotype was seen at least ten times. This rearrangement joins TRBV10-3 to TRBJ2-2; no firm D call. This CDR3 comprises 14 residues. Between the trimmed V and J ends, which lost 8 bases and 4 bases, there was a span of 14 bases. CDR1 and CDR2 from the germline V gene are ENHRY and SYGVKD. Here the CDR3 DNA reads TGTGCCATCTCCCTCGGACCCCCCACCGGGGAGCTGTTTTTT. Protein sequence: CAISLGPPTGELFF.

Regarding this clonotype: Being one base from a much bigger clone, this may be a read error. The CDR3 is CSARVRGREKLFF. DNA of the CDR3: TGCAGTGCTAGAGTCAGGGGTCGGGAAAAACTGTTTTTT. The chain has TRBV20-1 and TRBJ1-4; D might be TRBD1 (6 bases). This CDR3 comprises 13 residues. Germline CDR1 DFQATT, CDR2 SNEGSKA (reference sequence). The V gene lost 1 base and the J gene lost 8 bases, with 11 bases spanning the gap.

This clonotype was observed many times. The V gene is TRBV18, the J gene TRBJ2-3; no definite D call. Trimming removed 2 bases at V and 3 bases at J, with 12 bases between. The CDR3 contains 15 residues. From germline, CDR1 is KGHSH and CDR2 LQKENI. As DNA, the CDR3 is TGTGCCAGCTCACCAAGACTTCAGTGGACAGATACGCAGTATTTT. This encodes CASSPRLQWTDTQYF.

By frequency in the sample, this clonotype is medium-sized. This chain uses TRBV2 with TRBJ2-2, with 8 bases fitting TRBD1. CDR1 and CDR2 from the germline V gene are SNHLY and FYNNEI. The CDR3 is 14 residues long. V lost 8 bases to trimming and J lost 0 bases; unmatched junction nucleotides: 2. CDR3 sequence (DNA): TGTGCCAGCCGACAGGGGTCGAACACCGGGGAGCTGTTTTTT. It is translated as CASRQGSNTGELFF.

Ten or more counts support this clonotype. This rearrangement joins TRBV5-1 to TRBJ1-1, with no clear D. Per the germline V gene, CDR1 is SGHRS and CDR2 is YFSETQ. The CDR3 loop spans 14 amino acids. V was shortened by 4 bases and J by 3 bases, with 13 bases between the two germline ends. The CDR3 region has the DNA TGCGCCAGCAGCCCCTTAGGAGTGGACACTGAAGCTTTCTTT. Translated, it gives CASSPLGVDTEAFF.

This clonotype was seen at least ten times. The genes are TRBV15 and TRBJ1-1; 9 bases are a match to TRBD1. This CDR3 is 15 amino acids long. V lost 5 bases, J lost 2 bases, and 6 bases stayed unmatched. Germline CDR1 reads LNHNV; CDR2 reads YYDKDF (reference sequence). This CDR3 is CATSHRGRENTEAFF. The CDR3 bases are TGTGCCACCAGCCACAGGGGGCGAGAAAACACTGAAGCTTTCTTT.